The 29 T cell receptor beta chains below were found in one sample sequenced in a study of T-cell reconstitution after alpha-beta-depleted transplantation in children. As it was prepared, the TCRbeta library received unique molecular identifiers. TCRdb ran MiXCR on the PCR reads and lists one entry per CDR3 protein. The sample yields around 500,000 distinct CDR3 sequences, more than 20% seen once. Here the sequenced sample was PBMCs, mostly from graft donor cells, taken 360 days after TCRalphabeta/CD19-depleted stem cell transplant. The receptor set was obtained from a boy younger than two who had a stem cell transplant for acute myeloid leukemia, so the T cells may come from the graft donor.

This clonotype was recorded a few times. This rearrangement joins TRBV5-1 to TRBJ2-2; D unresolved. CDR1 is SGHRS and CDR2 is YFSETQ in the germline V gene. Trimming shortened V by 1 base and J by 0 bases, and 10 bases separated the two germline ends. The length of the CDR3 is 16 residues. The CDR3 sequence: CASSLRADANTGELFF. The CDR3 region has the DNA TGCGCCAGCAGCTTGAGGGCAGACGCGAACACCGGGGAGCTGTTTTTT.

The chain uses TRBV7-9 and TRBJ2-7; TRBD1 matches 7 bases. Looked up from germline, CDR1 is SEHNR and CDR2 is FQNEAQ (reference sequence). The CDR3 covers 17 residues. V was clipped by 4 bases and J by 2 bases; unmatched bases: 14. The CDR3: CASSSTTDRVGTYEQYF. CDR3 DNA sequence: TGTGCCAGCAGCTCAACCACAGACAGGGTTGGAACCTACGAGCAGTACTTC.

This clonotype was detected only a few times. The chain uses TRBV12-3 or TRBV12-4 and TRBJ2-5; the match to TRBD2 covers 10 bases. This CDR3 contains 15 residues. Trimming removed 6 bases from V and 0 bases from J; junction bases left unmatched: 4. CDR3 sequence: CASREAGGYQETQYF. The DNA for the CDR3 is TGTGCCAGCAGAGAAGCGGGGGGGTACCAAGAGACCCAGTACTTC.

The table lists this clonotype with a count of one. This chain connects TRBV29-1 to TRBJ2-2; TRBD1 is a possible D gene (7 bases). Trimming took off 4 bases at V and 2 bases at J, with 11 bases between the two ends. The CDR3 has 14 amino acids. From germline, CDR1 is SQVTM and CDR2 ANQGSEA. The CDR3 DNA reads TGCAGCGTTGGGGGGGACAGAAACACCGGGGAGCTGTTTTTT. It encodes CSVGGDRNTGELFF.

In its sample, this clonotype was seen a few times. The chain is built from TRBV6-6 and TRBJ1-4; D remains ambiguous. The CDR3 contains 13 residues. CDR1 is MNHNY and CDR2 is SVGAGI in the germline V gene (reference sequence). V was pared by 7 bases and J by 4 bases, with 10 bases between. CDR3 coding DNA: TGTGCCAGCACCCGACGAGATAATGAAAAACTGTTTTTT. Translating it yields CASTRRDNEKLFF.

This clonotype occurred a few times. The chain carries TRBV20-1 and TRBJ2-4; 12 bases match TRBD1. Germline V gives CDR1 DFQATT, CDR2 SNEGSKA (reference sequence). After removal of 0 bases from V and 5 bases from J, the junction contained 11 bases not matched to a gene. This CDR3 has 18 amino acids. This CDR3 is CSARDRDRGQVGENIQYF. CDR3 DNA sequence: TGCAGTGCTAGAGATAGGGACAGGGGGCAAGTAGGGGAAAACATTCAGTACTTC.

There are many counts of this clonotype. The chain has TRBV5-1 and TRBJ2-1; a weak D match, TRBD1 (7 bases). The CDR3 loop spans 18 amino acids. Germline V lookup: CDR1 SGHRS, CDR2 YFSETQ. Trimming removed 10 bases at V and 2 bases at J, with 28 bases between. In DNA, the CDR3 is TGCGCCTCCACCGGGGGCCCACAGGACAGGCCCGCCTACAATGAGCAGTTCTTC. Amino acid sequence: CASTGGPQDRPAYNEQFF.

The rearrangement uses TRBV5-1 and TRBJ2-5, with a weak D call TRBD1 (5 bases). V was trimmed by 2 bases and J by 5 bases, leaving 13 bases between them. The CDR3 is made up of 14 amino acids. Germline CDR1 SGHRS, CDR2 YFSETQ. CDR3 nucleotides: TGCGCCAGCAGCTTCAGGGATGGTTTGGAGACCCAGTACTTC. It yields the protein CASSFRDGLETQYF.

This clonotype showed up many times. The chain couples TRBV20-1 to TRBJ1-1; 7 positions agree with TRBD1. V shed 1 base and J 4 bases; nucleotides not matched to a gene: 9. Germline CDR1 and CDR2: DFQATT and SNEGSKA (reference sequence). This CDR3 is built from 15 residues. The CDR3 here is CSARVDRVIATEAFF. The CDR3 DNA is TGCAGTGCTAGAGTCGACAGGGTGATCGCCACTGAAGCTTTCTTT.

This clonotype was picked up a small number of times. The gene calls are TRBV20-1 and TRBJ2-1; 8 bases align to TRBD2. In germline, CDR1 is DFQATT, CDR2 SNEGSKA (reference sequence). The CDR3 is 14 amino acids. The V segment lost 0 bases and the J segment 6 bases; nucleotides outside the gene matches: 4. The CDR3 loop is CSARDYRGGNEQFF. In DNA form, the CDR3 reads TGCAGTGCTAGAGATTACCGGGGGGGCAATGAGCAGTTCTTC.

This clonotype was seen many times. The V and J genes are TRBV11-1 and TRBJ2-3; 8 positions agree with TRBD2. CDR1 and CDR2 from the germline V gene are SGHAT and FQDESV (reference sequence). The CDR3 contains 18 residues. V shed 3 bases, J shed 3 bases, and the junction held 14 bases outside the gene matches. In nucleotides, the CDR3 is TGTGCCAGCAGCTTTAAGGCGGGGGGCGCCCAAGGGACAGATACGCAGTATTTT. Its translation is CASSFKAGGAQGTDTQYF.

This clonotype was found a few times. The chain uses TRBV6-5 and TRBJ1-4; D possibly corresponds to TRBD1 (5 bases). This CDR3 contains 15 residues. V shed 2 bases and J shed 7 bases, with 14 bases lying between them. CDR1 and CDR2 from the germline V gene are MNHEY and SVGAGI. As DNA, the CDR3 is TGTGCCAGCAGTTACACCGCAGAGGGGAGTGAAAAACTGTTTTTT. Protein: CASSYTAEGSEKLFF.

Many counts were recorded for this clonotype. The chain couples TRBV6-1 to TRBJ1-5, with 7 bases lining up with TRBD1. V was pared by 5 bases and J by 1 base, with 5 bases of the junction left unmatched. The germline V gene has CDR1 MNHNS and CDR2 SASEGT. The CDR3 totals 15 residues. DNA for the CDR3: TGTGCCAGCAGTCAATCAGGGGGAAGCAATCAGCCCCAGCATTTT. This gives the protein CASSQSGGSNQPQHF.

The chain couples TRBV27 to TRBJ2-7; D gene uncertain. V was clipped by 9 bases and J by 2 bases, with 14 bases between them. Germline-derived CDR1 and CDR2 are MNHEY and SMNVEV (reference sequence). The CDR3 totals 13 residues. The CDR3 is CASNHGPTYEQYF. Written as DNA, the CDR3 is TGTGCCAGTAACCACGGACCCACCTACGAGCAGTACTTC.

CDR3 nucleotide sequence: TGCGCCAGCAGCTTGGTGGTCAGCAAGAACACCGGGGAGCTGTTTTTT. Protein product: CASSLVVSKNTGELFF. V is TRBV5-1 and J is TRBJ2-2, with D hard to call. Germline CDR1 is SGHRS and CDR2 is YFSETQ. The CDR3 spans 16 residues. Deletions cut 0 bases from V and 1 base from J, with 10 bases between.

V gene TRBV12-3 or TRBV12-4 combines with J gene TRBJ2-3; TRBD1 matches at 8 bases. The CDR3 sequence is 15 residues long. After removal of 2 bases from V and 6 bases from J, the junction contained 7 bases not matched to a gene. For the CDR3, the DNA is TGTGCCAGCAGTTTATGGGCAGGGGGCAGGGATACGCAGTATTTT. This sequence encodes CASSLWAGGRDTQYF.

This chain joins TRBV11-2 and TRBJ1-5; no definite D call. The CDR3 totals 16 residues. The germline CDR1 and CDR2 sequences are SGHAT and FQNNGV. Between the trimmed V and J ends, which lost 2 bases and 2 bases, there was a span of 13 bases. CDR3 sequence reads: CASSLTGTSGNQPQHF. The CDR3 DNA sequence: TGTGCCAGCAGCTTAACGGGCACTTCAGGCAATCAGCCCCAGCATTTT.

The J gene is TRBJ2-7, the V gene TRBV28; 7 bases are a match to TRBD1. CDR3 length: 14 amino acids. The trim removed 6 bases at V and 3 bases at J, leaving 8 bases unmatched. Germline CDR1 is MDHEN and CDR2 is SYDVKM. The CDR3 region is CASSSNRDSYEQYV. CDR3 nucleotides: TGTGCCAGCAGCTCCAATAGGGACAGCTACGAGCAGTACGTC.

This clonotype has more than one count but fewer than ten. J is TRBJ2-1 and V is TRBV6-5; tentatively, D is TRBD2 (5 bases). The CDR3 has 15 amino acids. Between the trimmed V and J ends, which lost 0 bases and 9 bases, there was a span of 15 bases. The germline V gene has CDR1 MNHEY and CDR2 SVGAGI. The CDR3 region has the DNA TGTGCCAGCAGTTACTCGATATACGGGATATCTGAGCAGTTCTTC. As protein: CASSYSIYGISEQFF.

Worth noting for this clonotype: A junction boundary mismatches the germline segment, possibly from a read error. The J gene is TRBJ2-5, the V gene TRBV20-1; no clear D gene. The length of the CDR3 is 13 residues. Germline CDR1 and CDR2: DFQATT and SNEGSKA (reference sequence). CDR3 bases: TGCAGTGCTAGAAAGGGTCTCGGTGAGACCCATTACTTC. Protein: CSARKGLGETHYF.

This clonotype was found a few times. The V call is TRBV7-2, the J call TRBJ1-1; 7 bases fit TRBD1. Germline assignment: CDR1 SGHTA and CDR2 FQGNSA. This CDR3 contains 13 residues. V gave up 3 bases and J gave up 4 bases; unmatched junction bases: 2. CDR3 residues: CASSFPGGTEAFF. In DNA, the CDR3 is TGTGCCAGCAGCTTCCCAGGGGGCACTGAAGCTTTCTTT.

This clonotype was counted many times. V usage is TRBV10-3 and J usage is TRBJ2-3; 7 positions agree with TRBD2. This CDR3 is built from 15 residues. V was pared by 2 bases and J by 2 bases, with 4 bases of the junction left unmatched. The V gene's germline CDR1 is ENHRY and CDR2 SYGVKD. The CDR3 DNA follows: TGTGCCATCAGTGAGGCGGGGGTGAACACAGATACGCAGTATTTT. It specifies CAISEAGVNTDTQYF.

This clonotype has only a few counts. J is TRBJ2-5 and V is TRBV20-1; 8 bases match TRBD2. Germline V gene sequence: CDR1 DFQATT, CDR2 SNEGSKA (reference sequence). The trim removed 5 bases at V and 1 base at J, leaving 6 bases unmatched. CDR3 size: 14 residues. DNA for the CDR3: TGCAGTGCTCCGACTAGCGAGGGCCAAGAGACCCAGTACTTC. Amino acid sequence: CSAPTSEGQETQYF.

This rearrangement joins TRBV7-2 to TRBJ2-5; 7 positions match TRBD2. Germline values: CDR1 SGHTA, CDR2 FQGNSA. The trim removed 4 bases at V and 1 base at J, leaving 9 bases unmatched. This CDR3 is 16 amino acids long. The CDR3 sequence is CASSSGLASGQETQYF. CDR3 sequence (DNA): TGTGCCAGCAGCTCGGGATTGGCTAGCGGCCAAGAGACCCAGTACTTC.

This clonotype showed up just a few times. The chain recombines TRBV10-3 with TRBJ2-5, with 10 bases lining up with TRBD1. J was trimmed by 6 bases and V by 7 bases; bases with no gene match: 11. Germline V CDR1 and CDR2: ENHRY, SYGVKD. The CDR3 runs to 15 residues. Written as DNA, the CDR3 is TGTGCCATCATTCCTCGGGACAGGGGACCCCAGACCCAGTACTTC. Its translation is CAIIPRDRGPQTQYF.

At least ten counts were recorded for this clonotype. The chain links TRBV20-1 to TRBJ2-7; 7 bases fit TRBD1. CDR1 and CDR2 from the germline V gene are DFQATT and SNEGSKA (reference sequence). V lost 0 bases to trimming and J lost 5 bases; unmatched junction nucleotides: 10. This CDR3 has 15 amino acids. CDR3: CSARDTGTVIHEQYF. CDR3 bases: TGCAGTGCTAGAGATACCGGGACAGTGATCCACGAGCAGTACTTC.

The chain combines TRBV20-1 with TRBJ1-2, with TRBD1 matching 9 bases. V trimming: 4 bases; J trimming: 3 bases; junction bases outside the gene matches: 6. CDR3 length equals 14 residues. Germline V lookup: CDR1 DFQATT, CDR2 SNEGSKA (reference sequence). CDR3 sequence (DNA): TGCAGTGCTATCGGACAGGGGTTTGACTATGGCTACACCTTC. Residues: CSAIGQGFDYGYTF.

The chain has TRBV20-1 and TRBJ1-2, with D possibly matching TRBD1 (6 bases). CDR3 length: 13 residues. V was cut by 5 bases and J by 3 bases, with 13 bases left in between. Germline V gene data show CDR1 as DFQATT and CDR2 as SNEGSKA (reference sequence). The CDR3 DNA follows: TGCAGTGCTGTACAGGGAGCGGACTATGGCTACACCTTC. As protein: CSAVQGADYGYTF.

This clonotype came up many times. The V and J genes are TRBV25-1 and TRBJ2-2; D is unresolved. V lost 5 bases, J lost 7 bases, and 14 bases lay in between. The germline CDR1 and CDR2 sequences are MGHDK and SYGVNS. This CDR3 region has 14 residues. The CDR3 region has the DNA TGTGCCAGCAGTCAGGACCTAGGTCGCGGGGAGCTGTTTTTT. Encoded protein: CASSQDLGRGELFF.